This T cell receptor (beta chain) was found in a study of blood T cell repertoires in COVID-19 (dated by TCRdb to 2018 to 2020). Some background on the complete study: Samples covering the acute and convalescent phases of COVID-19 were provided by collaborators in the United States, Italy and Spain. Where available, HLA class I and class II types were obtained from metadata supplied by the sample provider rather than from assay-based typing. The material from the prospective study consisted of cDNA or gDNA derived from T cells, B-cell-depleted T cells, or PBMCs. The dataset comprised deeply sampled blood TCRbeta repertoires from subjects exposed to, actively infected with, or recovered from COVID-19. The repertoires were made available in a free public database intended to serve as a resource for research on the immune response to SARS-CoV-2. The samples were drawn from two sources: the first 160 participants of the ongoing ImmuneRACE study, and 950 to 1,500 subjects contributed by 6 global collaborators. The sample metadata nearly always contained a de-identified subject ID, COVID-19 status, age in years and sex. The paper as a whole reports these results and caveats: How much clinical and demographic metadata was included differed by source and by participant, and the metadata was provided uncurated.

Only a few counts were recorded for this clone. Its antigen specificity is not known. No much larger clone is present one base from it, and per-base qualities are unavailable. Each collaborating institution followed its own protocols to collect whole blood in K2EDTA tubes. For TCRbeta analysis, collaborator samples were shipped as frozen whole blood, as isolated PBMCs, or as DNA extracted from either sample type. Germline trimming amounts to 0 bases on V and 7 bases on J, with 4 as the count of junction bases outside the gene matches. Including the terminal cysteine and phenylalanine, the CDR3 comprises 15 residues. CDR3 DNA is the only sequence kept; it has 45 bases, read in frame from the first base. Sequences SGHVS (CDR1) and FQNEAQ (CDR2) are obtained from the germline V gene. TCRbeta CDR3 regions were amplified from genomic DNA using the immunoSEQ Assay, a bias-controlled multiplex PCR. Per the original workflow: Within the assay, amplification of reference gene primers was used to estimate how many nucleated cells each sample contained. To quantify the absolute abundance of each unique TCRbeta CDR3 rearrangement, sequence reads were collapsed and filtered. Productive Simpson clonality was computed per sample as the square root of Simpson's diversity index over productive rearrangements. TCRdb mirrors the immuneACCESS table, restricted to in-frame sequences. Some clones are absent from its copies; in checked studies, under half trace to an unresolved V gene, and the reason for the others is unknown. V and J calls and clone size are as listed in that table; D and trimming were resolved from the DNA. The table for this sample lists 260,000 or so clones; approximately 87% of them were counted only once. The ten largest clones capture 8.6% of the sample.

The material sequenced was peripheral blood. In this chain, TRBV7-8 is recombined with TRBJ1-5; TRBD1 lines up with 9 middle nucleotides. This receptor was obtained from a human donor in a cohort sampled during active COVID-19. The CDR3 here reads CASSLAGTGKQPQHF. The DNA sequence is given as TGTGCCAGCAGCTTAGCCGGGACAGGGAAACAGCCCCAGCATTTT.